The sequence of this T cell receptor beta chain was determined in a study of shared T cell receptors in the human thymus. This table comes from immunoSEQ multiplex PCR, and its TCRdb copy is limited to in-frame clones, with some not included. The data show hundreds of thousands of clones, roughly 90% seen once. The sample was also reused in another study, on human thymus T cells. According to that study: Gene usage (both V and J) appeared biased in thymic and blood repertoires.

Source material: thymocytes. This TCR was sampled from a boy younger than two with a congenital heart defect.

The CDR3 DNA reads TGTGCCAGCACCGGAAGGGAGGGGGGCAATGAGCAGTTCTTC. Its protein product is CASTGREGGNEQFF. The genes are TRBV5-8 and TRBJ2-1, with D possibly being TRBD2 (7 bases). Trimming stripped 6 bases from V and 6 bases from J, with 16 bases between. Germline assignment: CDR1 SGHTS and CDR2 YDEGEE. The CDR3 consists of 14 residues.